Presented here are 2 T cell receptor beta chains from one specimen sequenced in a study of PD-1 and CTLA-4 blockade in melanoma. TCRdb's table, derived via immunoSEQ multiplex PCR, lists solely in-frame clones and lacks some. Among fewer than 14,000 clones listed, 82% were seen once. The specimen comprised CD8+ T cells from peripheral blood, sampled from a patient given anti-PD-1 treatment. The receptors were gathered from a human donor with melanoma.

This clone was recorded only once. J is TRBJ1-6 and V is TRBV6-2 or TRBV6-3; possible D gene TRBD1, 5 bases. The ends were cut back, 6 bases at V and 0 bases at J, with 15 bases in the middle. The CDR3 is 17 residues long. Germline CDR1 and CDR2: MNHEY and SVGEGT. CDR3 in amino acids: CASSPSRQSSYNSPLHF. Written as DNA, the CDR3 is TGTGCCAGCAGCCCCTCGAGACAGAGCTCCTATAATTCACCCCTCCACTTT.

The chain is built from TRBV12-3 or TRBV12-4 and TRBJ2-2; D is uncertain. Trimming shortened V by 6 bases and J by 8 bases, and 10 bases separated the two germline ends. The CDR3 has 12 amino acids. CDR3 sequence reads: CASSPHRGELFF. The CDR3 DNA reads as TGTGCCAGCAGCCCCCATCGAGGGGAGCTGTTTTTT.